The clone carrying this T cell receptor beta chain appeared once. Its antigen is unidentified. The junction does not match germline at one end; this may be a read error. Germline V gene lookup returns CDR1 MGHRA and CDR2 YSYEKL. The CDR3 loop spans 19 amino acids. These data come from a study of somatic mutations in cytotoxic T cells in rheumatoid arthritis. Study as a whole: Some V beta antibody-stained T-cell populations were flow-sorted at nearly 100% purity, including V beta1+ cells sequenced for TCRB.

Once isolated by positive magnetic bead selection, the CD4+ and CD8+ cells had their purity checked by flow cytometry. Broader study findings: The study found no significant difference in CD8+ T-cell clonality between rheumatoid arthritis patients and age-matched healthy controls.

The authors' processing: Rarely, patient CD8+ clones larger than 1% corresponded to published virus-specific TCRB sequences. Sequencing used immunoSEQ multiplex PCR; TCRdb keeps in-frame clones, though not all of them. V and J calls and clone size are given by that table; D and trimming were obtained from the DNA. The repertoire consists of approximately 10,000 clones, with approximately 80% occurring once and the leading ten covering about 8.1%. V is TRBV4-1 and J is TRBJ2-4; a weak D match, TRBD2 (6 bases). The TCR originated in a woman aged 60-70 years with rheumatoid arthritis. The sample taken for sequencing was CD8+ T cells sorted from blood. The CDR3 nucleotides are TGCACCAGCAGCCAAGATTCGGGGGTTCTGGGGGAGTGGCAAAACATTCAGTACTTC. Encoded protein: CTSSQDSGVLGEWQNIQYF.